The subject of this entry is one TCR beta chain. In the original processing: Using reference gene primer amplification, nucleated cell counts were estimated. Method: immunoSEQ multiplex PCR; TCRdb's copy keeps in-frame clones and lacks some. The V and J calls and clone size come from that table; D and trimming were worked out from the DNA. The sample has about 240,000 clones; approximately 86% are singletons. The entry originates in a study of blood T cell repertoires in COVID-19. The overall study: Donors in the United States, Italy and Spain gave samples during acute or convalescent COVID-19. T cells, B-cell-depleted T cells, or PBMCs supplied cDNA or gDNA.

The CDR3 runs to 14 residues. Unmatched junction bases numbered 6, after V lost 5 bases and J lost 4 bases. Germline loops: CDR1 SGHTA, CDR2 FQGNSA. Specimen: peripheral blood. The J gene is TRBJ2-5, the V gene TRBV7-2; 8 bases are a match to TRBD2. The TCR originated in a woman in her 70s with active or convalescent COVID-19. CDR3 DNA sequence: TGTGCCAGCAGCACTCCGGGGGGGTCAGAGACCCAGTACTTC. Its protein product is CASSTPGGSETQYF. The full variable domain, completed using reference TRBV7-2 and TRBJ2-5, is GAGVSQSPSNKVTEKGKDVELRCDPISGHTALYWYRQSLGQGLEFLIYFQGNSAPDKSGLPSDRFSAERTGGSVSTLTIQRTQQEDSAVYLCASSTPGGSETQYFGPGTRLLVL.